This is a list of T cell receptor beta chains from one sample in a study of cytotoxic CD8 clonotypes in ibrutinib-treated CLL. Sequencing used immunoSEQ multiplex PCR; TCRdb keeps in-frame clones, though not all of them. The sample lists over 150,000 clones; over 65% were seen once. Sample: PBMCs, taken after 12 months of ibrutinib treatment. The receptors come from a human donor with chronic lymphocytic leukemia. CDR3s include the opening cysteine and the closing phenylalanine or tryptophan. D genes are given only for firm matches. For some rows the clone size is stated as once, few or many, or as a class when expanded; others skip it.

j_gene	d_gene	abundance	v_gene	CDR3aa	CDR3nt
TRBJ1-1	TRBD1	-	TRBV5-4	CASSVTGTGVTEAFF	TGTGCCAGCAGCGTCACCGGGACAGGGGTCACTGAAGCTTTCTTT
TRBJ1-4	-	few	TRBV4-3	CASSQESVRGGEKLFF	TGCGCCAGCAGCCAAGAAAGTGTGCGAGGGGGTGAAAAACTGTTTTTT
TRBJ2-3	-	few	TRBV5-4	CASSIELAFYTDTQYF	TGTGCCAGCAGCATTGAGTTAGCGTTTTACACAGATACGCAGTATTTT
TRBJ2-5	-	-	TRBV20-1	CSARQQETQYF	TGCAGTGCTAGACAGCAAGAGACCCAGTACTTC
TRBJ2-5	TRBD2	-	TRBV7-9	CASSLASGTRVTQYF	TGTGCCAGCAGCTTAGCTTCCGGGACTAGGGTGACCCAGTACTTC
TRBJ2-1	TRBD1	-	TRBV12-5	CASGGTGWNEQFF	TGTGCTAGTGGGGGGACAGGGTGGAATGAGCAGTTCTTC
TRBJ1-2	-	-	TRBV28	CASSQAGFSFGRHRNSANYGYTF	TGTGCCAGCAGTCAAGCAGGGTTCAGTTTCGGGCGACATAGGAACTCAGCTAACTATGGCTACACCTTC
TRBJ2-7	-	-	TRBV9	CASSVGADNTYEQYF	TGTGCCAGCAGCGTGGGAGCGGACAACACCTACGAGCAGTACTTC
TRBJ2-1	TRBD2	-	TRBV6-5	CASSYSPSTGGEQFF	TGTGCCAGCAGTTACTCGCCTAGCACGGGAGGCGAGCAGTTCTTC
TRBJ2-1	TRBD2	-	TRBV4-2	CASSQAGGTRSDEQFF	TGTGCCAGCAGCCAAGCTGGCGGGACTAGGTCCGATGAGCAGTTCTTC
TRBJ1-6	-	-	TRBV19	CASSTSGVGRSPLHF	TGTGCCAGTAGTACCTCAGGGGTTGGGCGTTCACCCCTCCACTTT
TRBJ2-2	TRBD1	once	TRBV5-1	CASRSDRANTGELFF	TGCGCCAGCAGATCGGACAGGGCGAACACCGGGGAGCTGTTTTTT
TRBJ2-7	-	-	TRBV9	CASSASFGTPFSIYF	TGTGCCAGCAGCGCATCGTTCGGGACTCCCTTCTCTATTTACTTC